This T cell receptor (beta chain) derives from a study of regulatory T cells in long-lasting Graves disease (dated by TCRdb to the early 2020s). Describing the broader study: Persistent Graves' disease was defined as persistently positive TSH receptor autoantibodies together with antithyroid drug treatment for over 5 years. The study was registered as a clinical trial and conducted in China. This study used TCR sequencing and RNA sequencing of peripheral blood to compare persistent Graves' disease patients against newly diagnosed Graves' disease patients. A total of around 35 samples were covered by TCR sequencing, comprising roughly 13 persistent and some 20 newly diagnosed Graves' disease patients. In the clinical cohort, patients with persistent Graves' disease had used antithyroid drugs for an average of around 9.9 years. Overall study outcomes, separate from this receptor: Persistent patients shared more public clonotypes among themselves (2,741) than newly diagnosed patients did (approximately 970). Preferential use of TRBV28, TRBJ1-2 and TRBJ2-5 was observed in persistent disease, whereas TRBV20-1 and TRBJ2-1 were favored in newly diagnosed disease. Compared with newly diagnosed patients, patients with persistent Graves' disease had lower TCR Shannon entropy and fewer highly expanded clones, which suggests clonal expansion. Sequencing and analysis were limited to the TCR beta chain. The authors acknowledged the small sample size as a limitation that may reduce accuracy. Peripheral blood alone was examined, since thyroid tissue, which constituted the primary lesion, could not be accessed.

This clonotype was seen ten or more times. Its antigen remains undetermined. Per-base quality was not reported, and no clone a single base away is much larger than it. Looking up the germline V gene yields CDR1 MNHNS and CDR2 SASEGT. The CDR3 sequence holds 13 residues, the cysteine and phenylalanine included. Only the CDR3 DNA stays, 39 bases, in frame from base 1. Clipping removes 2 bases from V and 7 bases from J, with 3 as the unmatched junction base count. The time point label corresponds to: persistent/refractory GD, antithyroid drugs over 5 years with positive TRAb. For both TCR sequencing and RNA sequencing, RNA was extracted from PBMCs using TRIzol. Graves' disease was diagnosed according to American Thyroid Association guidelines. Patients were recruited from an endocrinology department in Xi'an, China. Each patient gave approximately 9.7 milliliters of peripheral blood, collected in an EDTA anticoagulant tube. Ficoll Paque Plus density gradient separation was used to isolate PBMCs, and no additional T cell sorting was done. RNA quality was checked with an Agilent 2100 Bioanalyzer and agarose gel, and concentration with a NanoDrop 2000.

Library preparation was by multiplex PCR. This sample was sequenced with an Illumina HiSeq 4000. To build TCR beta libraries, CDR3 regions were amplified by Arm-PCR using iRepertoire HTBI primers. Before sequencing, the PCR products went through gel purification. The paper's data handling went like this. Gene usage analysis of CDR3 amino acid clonotypes relied on the roughly 58 TRBV and about 15 TRBJ segments identified across samples. COPE and FqMerger were used to merge the filtered high-quality paired reads into contigs. Contigs were aligned with BLAST to IMGT TRBV, TRBD and TRBJ reference genes, and CDR3 was defined per IMGT. Any clonotype with a frequency above 0.1% was classified as a highly expanded clone. Shannon entropy served as the measure of repertoire diversity, while the Gini coefficient captured V-J evenness. A clonotype found in more than one individual was treated as public. Using fastp at Q25 and MiXCR, TCRdb reprocessed the public reads and kept productive beta chains. One record per CDR3 amino acid sequence lists the most common genes and DNA. The V and J calls shown here were made by TCRdb, not taken from the authors' results. A total of about 660,000 distinct CDR3 sequences appear in this sample, about 32% of them only once. Together, the top ten hold about 40% of the sample.

The material was peripheral blood mononuclear cells (PBMCs), obtained when the disease was refractory, from a patient treated with antithyroid drugs. This receptor chain uses TRBV6-1 and TRBJ1-1, and TRBD1 aligns with 8 junction nucleotides. The clonotype was recovered from a female donor with Graves disease. The nucleotide sequence reads TGTGCCAGCAGTGAACGGACAGGGCTTGAAGCTTTCTTT. It specifies CASSERTGLEAFF.